This TCR beta chain was identified during a study of T-cell memory formation after mild COVID-19. General study findings and limits: Clones that contracted clustered mainly in CM and EM if CD4+ and in EMRA if CD8+.

The germline V and J ends were trimmed by 0 bases and 3 bases, with 12 bases remaining between them. Germline V gene data show CDR1 as DFQATT and CDR2 as SNEGSKA (reference sequence). The length of the CDR3 is 14 residues. Each CDR3 protein is one row after TCRdb ran MiXCR on the 5' RACE reads. The sample holds about 110,000 distinct CDR3 sequences, 17% seen once. A word on this clonotype: The target antigen is unknown.

The sequenced sample was PBMCs or a T cell subset sorted from them (not recorded which). The chain joins TRBV20-1 to TRBJ2-7; maybe TRBD1 (6 bases). This TCR came from an adult woman who had mild COVID-19 (a few samples of this study predate the infection). Cell type and time point are not known. CDR3 loop: CSARDLYRDYEQYF. The CDR3, as DNA: TGCAGTGCTAGAGATCTGTACAGGGACTACGAGCAGTACTTC.